This entry is about one TCR beta chain. This CDR3 has 15 amino acids. Germline V gives CDR1 MDHEN, CDR2 SYDVKM. Trimming at V came to 5 bases and at J to 7 bases, leaving 9 bases not matched to a gene. The sample belongs to a study of blood T cell repertoires in COVID-19. Looking at the study overall: There were acute and convalescent COVID-19 samples, and they came from the United States, Italy and Spain. Nucleic acid was either cDNA or gDNA, and it came from T cells, B-cell-depleted T cells, or PBMCs.

TCRdb's table, derived via immunoSEQ multiplex PCR, lists solely in-frame clones and lacks some. The sample records around 250,000 clones, roughly nine tenths being singletons. The sample taken for sequencing was peripheral blood. V gene TRBV28 combines with J gene TRBJ1-4, with 8 bases matching TRBD1. This clonotype was obtained from a woman between 40 and 55 years old who had recovered from COVID-19. Here the CDR3 reads CASSLAGGAIEKLFF. The CDR3 nucleotides read TGTGCCAGCAGTCTCGCAGGGGGCGCGATTGAAAAACTGTTTTTT.